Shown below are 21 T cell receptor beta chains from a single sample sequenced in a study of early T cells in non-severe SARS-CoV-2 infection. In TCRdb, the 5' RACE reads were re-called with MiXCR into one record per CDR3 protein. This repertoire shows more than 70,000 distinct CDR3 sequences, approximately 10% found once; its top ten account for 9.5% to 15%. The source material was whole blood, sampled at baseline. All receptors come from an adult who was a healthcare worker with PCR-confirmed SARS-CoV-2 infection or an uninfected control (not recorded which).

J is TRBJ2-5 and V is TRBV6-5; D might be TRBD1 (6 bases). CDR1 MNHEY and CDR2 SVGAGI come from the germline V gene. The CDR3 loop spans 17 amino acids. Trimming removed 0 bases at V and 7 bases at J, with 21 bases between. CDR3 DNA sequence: TGTGCCAGCAGTTACTCTGCCCCAGGACAGAAAGGAGGGACCCAGTACTTC. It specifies CASSYSAPGQKGGTQYF.

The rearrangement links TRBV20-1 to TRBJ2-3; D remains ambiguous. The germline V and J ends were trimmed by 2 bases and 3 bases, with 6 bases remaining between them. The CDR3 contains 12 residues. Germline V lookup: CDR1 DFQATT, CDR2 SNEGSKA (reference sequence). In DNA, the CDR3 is TGCAGTGCTAGACTGGTAACAGATACGCAGTATTTT. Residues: CSARLVTDTQYF.

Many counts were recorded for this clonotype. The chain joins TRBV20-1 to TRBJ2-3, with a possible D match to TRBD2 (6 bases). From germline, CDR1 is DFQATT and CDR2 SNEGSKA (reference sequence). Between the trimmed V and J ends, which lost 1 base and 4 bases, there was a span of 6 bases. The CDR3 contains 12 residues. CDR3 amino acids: CSARGGADTQYF. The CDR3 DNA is TGCAGTGCTAGAGGGGGGGCAGATACGCAGTATTTT.

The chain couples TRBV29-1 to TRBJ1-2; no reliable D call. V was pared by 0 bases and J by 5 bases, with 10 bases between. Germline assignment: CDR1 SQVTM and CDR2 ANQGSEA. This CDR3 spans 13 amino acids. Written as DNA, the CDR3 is TGCAGCGTTGAAGATGGGTTGCGTTATGGCTACACCTTC. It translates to CSVEDGLRYGYTF.

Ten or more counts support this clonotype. For the CDR3, the DNA is TGTGCCAGCAGCGCACGGGGGGGCCAATCACCCCTCCACTTT. The encoded protein is CASSARGGQSPLHF. V gene TRBV13 combines with J gene TRBJ1-6; a weak D match, TRBD1 (6 bases). The V gene's germline CDR1 is PRHDT and CDR2 FYEKMQ (reference sequence). Deletions cut 5 bases from V and 10 bases from J, with 15 bases between. CDR3 length: 14 amino acids.

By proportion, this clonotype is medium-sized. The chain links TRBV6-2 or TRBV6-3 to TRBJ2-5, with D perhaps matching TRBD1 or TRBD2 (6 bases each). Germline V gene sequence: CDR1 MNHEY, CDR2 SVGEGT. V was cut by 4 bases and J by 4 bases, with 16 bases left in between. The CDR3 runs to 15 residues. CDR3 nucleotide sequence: TGTGCCAGCAGTTCCCAGCCCGGGGGCCGAGAGACCCAGTACTTC. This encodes CASSSQPGGRETQYF.

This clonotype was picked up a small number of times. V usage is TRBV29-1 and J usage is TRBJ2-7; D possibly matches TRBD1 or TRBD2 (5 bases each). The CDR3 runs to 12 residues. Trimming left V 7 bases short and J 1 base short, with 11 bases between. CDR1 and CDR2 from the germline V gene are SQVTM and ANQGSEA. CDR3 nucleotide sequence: TGCAGCGGGGGGACGGGTTCCTACGAGCAGTACTTC. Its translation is CSGGTGSYEQYF.

CDR3 nucleotides: TGTGCCACCGTTGGCCAGGGGGCCGAGCAGTACTTC. Translating gives CATVGQGAEQYF. The V call is TRBV28, the J call TRBJ2-7; 8 bases are shared with TRBD1. The CDR3 consists of 12 residues. CDR1 is MDHEN, CDR2 SYDVKM, per germline. V trimming: 10 bases; J trimming: 6 bases; junction bases outside the gene matches: 8.

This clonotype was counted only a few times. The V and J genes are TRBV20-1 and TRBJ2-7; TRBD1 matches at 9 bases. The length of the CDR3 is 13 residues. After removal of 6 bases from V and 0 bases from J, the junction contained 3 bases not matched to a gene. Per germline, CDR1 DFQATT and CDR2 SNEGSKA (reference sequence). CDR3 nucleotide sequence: TGCAGTGCGGGACAGGGATCCTCCTACGAGCAGTACTTC. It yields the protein CSAGQGSSYEQYF.

CDR3 sequence: CASSSSLRGDTQYF. As DNA, the CDR3 is TGTGCCAGCAGCTCTTCACTTAGGGGTGATACGCAGTATTTT. V is TRBV7-3 and J is TRBJ2-3; D is perhaps TRBD1 (5 bases). The CDR3 is 14 residues long. Germline V gene lookup returns CDR1 SGHTA and CDR2 FQGTGA. The germline V and J ends were trimmed by 4 bases and 6 bases, with 14 bases remaining between them.

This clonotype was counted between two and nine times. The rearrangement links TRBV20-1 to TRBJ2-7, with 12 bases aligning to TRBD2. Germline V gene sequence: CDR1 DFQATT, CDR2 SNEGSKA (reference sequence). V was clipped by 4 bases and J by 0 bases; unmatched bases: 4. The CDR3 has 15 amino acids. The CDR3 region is CSANGLAGNSYEQYF. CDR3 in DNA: TGCAGTGCTAACGGACTAGCGGGGAACTCCTACGAGCAGTACTTC.

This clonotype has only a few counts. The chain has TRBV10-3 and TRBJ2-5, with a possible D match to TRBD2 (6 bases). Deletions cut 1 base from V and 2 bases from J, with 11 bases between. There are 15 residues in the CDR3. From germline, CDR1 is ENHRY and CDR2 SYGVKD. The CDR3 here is CAISEWGDPQETQYF. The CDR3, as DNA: TGTGCCATCAGTGAGTGGGGGGATCCACAAGAGACCCAGTACTTC.

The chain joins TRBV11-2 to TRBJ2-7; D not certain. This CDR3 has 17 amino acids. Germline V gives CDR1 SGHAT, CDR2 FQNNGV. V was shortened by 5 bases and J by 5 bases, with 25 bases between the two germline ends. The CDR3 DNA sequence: TGTGCCAGCAGCCCTGGGCGGTCGGCAGATTTTTTCGACGAGCAGTACTTC. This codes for CASSPGRSADFFDEQYF.

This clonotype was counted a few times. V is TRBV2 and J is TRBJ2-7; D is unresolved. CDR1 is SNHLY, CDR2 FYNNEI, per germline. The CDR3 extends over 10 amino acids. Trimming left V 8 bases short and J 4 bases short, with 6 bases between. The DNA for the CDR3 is TGTGCCAGCGAATATTACGAGCAGTACTTC. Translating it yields CASEYYEQYF.

The DNA for the CDR3 is TGTGCCAGCAGTTACGTCAGCACCGGGGAGCTGTTTTTT. It encodes CASSYVSTGELFF. V and J are TRBV6-5 and TRBJ2-2; unclear D gene. Trimming cost V 2 bases and J 4 bases, with 5 bases left between them. Per germline, CDR1 MNHEY and CDR2 SVGAGI. The CDR3 is made up of 13 amino acids.

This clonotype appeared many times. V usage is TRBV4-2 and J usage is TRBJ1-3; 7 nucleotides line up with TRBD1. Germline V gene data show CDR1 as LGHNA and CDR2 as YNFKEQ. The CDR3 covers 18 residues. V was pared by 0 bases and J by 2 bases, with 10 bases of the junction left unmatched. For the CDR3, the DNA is TGTGCCAGCAGCCAAGATCGGCGACAGGGTGGCACTGGAAACACCATATATTTT. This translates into CASSQDRRQGGTGNTIYF.

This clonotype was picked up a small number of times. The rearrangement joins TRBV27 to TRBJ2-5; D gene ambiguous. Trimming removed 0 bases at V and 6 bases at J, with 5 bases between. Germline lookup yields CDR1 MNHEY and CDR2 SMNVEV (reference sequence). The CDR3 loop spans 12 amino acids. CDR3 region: CASSLSGQTQYF. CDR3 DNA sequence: TGTGCCAGCAGTTTATCGGGTCAGACCCAGTACTTC.

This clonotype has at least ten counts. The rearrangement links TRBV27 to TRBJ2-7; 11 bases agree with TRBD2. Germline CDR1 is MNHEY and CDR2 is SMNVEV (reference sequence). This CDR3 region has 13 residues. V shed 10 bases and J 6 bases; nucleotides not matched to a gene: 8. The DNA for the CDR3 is TGTGCCACCCGAGGGACTAGCGGATCCGAGCAGTACTTC. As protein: CATRGTSGSEQYF.

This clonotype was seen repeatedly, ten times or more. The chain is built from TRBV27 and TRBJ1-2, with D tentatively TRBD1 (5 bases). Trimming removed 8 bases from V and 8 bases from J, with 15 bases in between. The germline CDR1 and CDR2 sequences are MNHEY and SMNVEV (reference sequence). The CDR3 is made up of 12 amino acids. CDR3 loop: CASSKAGRGYTF. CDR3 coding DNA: TGTGCCAGCTCCAAGGCAGGGCGAGGCTACACCTTC.

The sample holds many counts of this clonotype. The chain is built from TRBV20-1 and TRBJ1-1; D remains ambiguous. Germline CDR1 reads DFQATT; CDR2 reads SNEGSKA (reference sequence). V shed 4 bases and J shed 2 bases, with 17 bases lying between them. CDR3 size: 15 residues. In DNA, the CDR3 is TGCAGTGCTAAAGGTGTCGACGATCGTAACACTGAAGCTTTCTTT. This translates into CSAKGVDDRNTEAFF.

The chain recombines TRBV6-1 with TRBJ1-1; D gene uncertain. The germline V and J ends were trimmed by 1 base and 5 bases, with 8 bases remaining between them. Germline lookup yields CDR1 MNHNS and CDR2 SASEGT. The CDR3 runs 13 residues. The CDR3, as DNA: TGTGCCAGCAGTGAAGGAGGGTTTACTGAAGCTTTCTTT. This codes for CASSEGGFTEAFF.